This section outlines one T cell receptor beta chain sequence together with its context. This sample was included in a study of blood T cell repertoires in COVID-19. The overall study: T cells, B-cell-depleted T cells, or PBMCs supplied cDNA or gDNA.

Germline V gene lookup returns CDR1 LNHNV and CDR2 YYDKDF (reference sequence). This CDR3 has 15 residues. Trimming removed 0 bases at V and 2 bases at J, with 8 bases between. Sequencing used immunoSEQ multiplex PCR; TCRdb keeps in-frame clones, though not all of them. The data show tens of thousands of clones, around four fifths seen once. V usage is TRBV15 and J usage is TRBJ1-3; the D gene is possibly TRBD1 (5 bases). Material: peripheral blood. This receptor was identified in a human donor in a cohort sampled during active COVID-19. CDR3 protein: CATSRDRGAGNTIYF. DNA for the CDR3: TGTGCCACCAGCAGAGATCGGGGGGCTGGAAACACCATATATTTT. The complete variable domain, with remaining parts taken from reference TRBV15 and TRBJ1-3, reads DAMVIQNPRYQVTQFGKPVTLSCSQTLNHNVMYWYQQKSSQAPKLLFHYYDKDFNNEADTPDNFQSRRPNTSFCFLDIRSPGLGDTAMYLCATSRDRGAGNTIYFGEGSWLTVV.